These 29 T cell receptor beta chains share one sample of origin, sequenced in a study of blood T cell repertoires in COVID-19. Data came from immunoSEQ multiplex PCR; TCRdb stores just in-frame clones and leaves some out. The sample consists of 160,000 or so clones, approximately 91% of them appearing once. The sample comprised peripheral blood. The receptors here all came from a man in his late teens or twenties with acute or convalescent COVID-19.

The CDR3 DNA follows: TGCGCCAGCAGCCCAGGCATTCGGTTCTCCTACGAGCAGTACTTC. It codes for CASSPGIRFSYEQYF. The chain has TRBV4-1 and TRBJ2-7; the D is unclear. Trimming left V 4 bases short and J 0 bases short, with 13 bases between. CDR1 is MGHRA and CDR2 is YSYEKL in the germline V gene. The length of the CDR3 is 15 residues.

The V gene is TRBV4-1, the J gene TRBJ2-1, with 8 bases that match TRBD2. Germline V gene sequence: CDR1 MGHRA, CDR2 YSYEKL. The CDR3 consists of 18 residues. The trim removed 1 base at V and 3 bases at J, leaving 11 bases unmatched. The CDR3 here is CASSQGGSGGAVYNEQFF. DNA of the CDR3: TGCGCCAGCAGCCAAGGCGGTTCCGGGGGGGCCGTCTACAATGAGCAGTTCTTC.

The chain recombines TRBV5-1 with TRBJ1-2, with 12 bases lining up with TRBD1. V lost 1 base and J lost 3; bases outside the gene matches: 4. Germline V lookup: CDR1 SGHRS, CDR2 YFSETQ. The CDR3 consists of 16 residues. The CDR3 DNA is TGCGCCAGCAGCTTGTCCGGGACAGGGGGCGACTATGGCTACACCTTC. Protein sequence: CASSLSGTGGDYGYTF.

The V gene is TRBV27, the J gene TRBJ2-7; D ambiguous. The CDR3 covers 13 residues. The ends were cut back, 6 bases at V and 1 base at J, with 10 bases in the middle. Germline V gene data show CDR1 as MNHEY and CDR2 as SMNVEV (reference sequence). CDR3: CASRRSDSYEQYF. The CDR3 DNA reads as TGTGCCAGCAGGAGGTCTGATTCCTACGAGCAGTACTTC.

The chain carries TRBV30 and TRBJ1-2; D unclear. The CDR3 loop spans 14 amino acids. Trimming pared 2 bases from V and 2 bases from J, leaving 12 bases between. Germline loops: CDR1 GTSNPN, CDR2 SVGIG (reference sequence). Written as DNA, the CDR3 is TGTGCCTGGAGTACCTCCCCGGGAAACTATGGCTACACCTTC. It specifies CAWSTSPGNYGYTF.

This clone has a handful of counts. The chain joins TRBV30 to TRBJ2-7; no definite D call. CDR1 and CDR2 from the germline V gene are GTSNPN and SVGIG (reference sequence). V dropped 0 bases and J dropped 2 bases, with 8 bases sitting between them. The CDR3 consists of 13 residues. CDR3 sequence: CAWSVKHTYEQYF. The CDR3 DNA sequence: TGTGCCTGGAGTGTAAAGCATACCTACGAGCAGTACTTC.

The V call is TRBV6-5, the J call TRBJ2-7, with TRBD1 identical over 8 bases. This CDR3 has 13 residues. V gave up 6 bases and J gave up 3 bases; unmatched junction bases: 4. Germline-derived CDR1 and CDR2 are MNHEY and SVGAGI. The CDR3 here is CASSRDRYYEQYF. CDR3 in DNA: TGTGCCAGCAGCCGGGACAGGTACTACGAGCAGTACTTC.

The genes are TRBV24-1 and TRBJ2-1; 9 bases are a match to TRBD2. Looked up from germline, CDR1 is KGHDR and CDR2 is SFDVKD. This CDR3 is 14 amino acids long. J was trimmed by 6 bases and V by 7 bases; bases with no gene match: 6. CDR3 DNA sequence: TGTGCCACCAGGGCTAGCGGGAACTTCAATGAGCAGTTCTTC. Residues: CATRASGNFNEQFF.

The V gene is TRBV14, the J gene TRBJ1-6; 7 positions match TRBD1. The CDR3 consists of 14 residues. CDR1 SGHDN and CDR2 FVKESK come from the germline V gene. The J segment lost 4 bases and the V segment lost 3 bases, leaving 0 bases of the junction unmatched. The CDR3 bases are TGTGCCAGCAGCCAGGGACAGTATAATTCACCCCTCCACTTT. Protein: CASSQGQYNSPLHF.

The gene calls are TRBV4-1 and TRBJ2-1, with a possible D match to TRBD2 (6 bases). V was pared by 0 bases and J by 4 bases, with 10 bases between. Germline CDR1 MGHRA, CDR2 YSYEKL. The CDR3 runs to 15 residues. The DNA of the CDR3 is TGCGCCAGCAGCCAAGAAGGGACTTCGTACAATGAGCAGTTCTTC. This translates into CASSQEGTSYNEQFF.

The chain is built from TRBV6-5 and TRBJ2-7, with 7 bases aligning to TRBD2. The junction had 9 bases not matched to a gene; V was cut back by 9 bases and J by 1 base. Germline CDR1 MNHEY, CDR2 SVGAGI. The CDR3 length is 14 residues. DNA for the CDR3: TGTGCCAGTGGGGGGGGGTTGAGATCCTACGAGCAGTACTTC. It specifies CASGGGLRSYEQYF.

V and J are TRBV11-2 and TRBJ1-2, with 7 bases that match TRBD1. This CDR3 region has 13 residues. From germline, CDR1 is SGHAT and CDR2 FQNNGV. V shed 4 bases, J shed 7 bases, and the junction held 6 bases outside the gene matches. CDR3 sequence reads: CASSSGDRGGYTF. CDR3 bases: TGTGCCAGCAGCTCTGGGGACAGAGGTGGCTACACCTTC.

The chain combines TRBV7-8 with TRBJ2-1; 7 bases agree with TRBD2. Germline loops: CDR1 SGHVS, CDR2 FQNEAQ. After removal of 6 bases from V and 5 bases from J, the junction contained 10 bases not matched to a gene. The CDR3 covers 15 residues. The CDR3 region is CASSRRLALDNEQFF. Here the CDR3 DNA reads TGTGCCAGCAGTCGAAGACTAGCTCTCGACAATGAGCAGTTCTTC. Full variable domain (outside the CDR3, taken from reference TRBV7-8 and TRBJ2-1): GAGVSQSPRYKVAKRGQDVALRCDPISGHVSLFWYQQALGQGPEFLTYFQNEAQLDKSGLPSDRFFAERPEGSVSTLKIQRTQQEDSAVYLCASSRRLALDNEQFFGPGTRLTVL.

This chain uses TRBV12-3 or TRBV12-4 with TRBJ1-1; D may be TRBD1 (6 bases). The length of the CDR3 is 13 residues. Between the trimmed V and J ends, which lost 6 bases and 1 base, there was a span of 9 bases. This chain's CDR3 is CASREQGNTEAFF. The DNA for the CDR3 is TGTGCCAGCAGGGAACAGGGGAACACTGAAGCTTTCTTT.

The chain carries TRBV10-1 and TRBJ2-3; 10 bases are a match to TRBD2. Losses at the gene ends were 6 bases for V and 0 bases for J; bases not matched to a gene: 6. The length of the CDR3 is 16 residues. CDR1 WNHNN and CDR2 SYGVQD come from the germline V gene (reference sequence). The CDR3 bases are TGCGCCAGCAGCTTTATTAGCGGGAGGAGCACAGATACGCAGTATTTT. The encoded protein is CASSFISGRSTDTQYF.

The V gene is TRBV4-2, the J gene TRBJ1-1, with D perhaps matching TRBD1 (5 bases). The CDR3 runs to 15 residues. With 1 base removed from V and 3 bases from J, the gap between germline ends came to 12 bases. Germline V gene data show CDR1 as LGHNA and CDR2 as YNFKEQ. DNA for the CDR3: TGTGCCAGCAGCCAAGCACCAACGGGGGACACTGAAGCTTTCTTT. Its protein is CASSQAPTGDTEAFF.

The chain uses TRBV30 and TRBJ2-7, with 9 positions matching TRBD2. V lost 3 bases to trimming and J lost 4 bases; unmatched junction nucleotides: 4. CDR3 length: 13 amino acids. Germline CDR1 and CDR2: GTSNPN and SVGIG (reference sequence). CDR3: CAWRATSGYEQYF. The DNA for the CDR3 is TGTGCCTGGAGGGCCACTAGCGGGTACGAGCAGTACTTC.

The CDR3 DNA reads as TGTGCCAGCAGTGAATGGACAGGGGCACGTGAGCAGTTCTTC. Translation: CASSEWTGAREQFF. The gene calls are TRBV2 and TRBJ2-1, with 9 positions matching TRBD1. This CDR3 has 14 amino acids. Germline-derived CDR1 and CDR2 are SNHLY and FYNNEI. The junction had 5 bases not matched to a gene; V was cut back by 2 bases and J by 9 bases.

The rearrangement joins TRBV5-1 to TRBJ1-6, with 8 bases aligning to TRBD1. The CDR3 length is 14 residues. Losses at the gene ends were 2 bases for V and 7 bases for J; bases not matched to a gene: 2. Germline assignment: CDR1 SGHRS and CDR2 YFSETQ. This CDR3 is CASSFGQGNSPLHF. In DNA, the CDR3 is TGCGCCAGCAGCTTTGGACAGGGAAATTCACCCCTCCACTTT. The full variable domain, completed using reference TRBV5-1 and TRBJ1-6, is KAGVTQTPRYLIKTRGQQVTLSCSPISGHRSVSWYQQTPGQGLQFLFEYFSETQRNKGNFPGRFSGRQFSNSRSEMNVSTLELGDSALYLCASSFGQGNSPLHFGNGTRLTVT.

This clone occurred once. The chain's CDR3 is CASTVDRAYGYTF. For the CDR3, the DNA is TGTGCCAGCACCGTGGACAGAGCCTATGGCTACACCTTC. V and J are TRBV12-3 or TRBV12-4 and TRBJ1-2, with D possibly TRBD1 on 6 matching bases. V lost 7 bases and J 4 bases, leaving 13 bases between the germline ends. The CDR3 runs 13 residues.

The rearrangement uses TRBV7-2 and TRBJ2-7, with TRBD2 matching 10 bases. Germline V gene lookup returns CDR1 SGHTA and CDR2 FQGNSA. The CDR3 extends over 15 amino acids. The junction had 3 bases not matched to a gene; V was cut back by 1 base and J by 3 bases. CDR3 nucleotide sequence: TGTGCCAGCAGCTTAGACACTAGCGGGAACTACGAGCAGTACTTC. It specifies CASSLDTSGNYEQYF.

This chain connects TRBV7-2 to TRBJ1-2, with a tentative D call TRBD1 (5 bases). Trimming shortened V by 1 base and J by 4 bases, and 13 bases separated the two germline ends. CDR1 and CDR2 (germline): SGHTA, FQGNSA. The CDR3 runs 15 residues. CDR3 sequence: CASSLGGGLSYGYTF. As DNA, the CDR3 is TGTGCCAGCAGCTTAGGTGGGGGACTCAGCTATGGCTACACCTTC.

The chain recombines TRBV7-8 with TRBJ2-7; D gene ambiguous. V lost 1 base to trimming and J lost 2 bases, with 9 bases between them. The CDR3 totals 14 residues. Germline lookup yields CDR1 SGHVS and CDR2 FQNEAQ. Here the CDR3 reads CASSLVETAYEQYF. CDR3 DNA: TGTGCCAGCAGCTTAGTCGAAACTGCCTACGAGCAGTACTTC.

This CDR3 is CASRSDSISEAFF. DNA for the CDR3: TGTGCCAGCAGATCCGACTCAATATCTGAAGCTTTCTTT. The rearrangement uses TRBV6-6 and TRBJ1-1; D uncertain. The CDR3 totals 13 residues. Germline V gene sequence: CDR1 MNHNY, CDR2 SVGAGI (reference sequence). V was pared by 6 bases and J by 6 bases, with 14 bases between.

In DNA form, the CDR3 reads TGTGCCAGCAGCGTAGCTCTCCTTAGCTCCTACAATGAGCAGTTCTTC. It codes for CASSVALLSSYNEQFF. This sequence joins TRBV9 and TRBJ2-1, with D uncertain. The V gene lost 0 bases and the J gene lost 0 bases, with 10 bases spanning the gap. Per germline, CDR1 SGDLS and CDR2 YYNGEE. This CDR3 region has 16 residues. Complete variable domain (other parts from reference TRBV9 and TRBJ2-1): DSGVTQTPKHLITATGQRVTLRCSPRSGDLSVYWYQQSLDQGLQFLIQYYNGEERAKGNILERFSAQQFPDLHSELNLSSLELGDSALYFCASSVALLSSYNEQFFGPGTRLTVL.

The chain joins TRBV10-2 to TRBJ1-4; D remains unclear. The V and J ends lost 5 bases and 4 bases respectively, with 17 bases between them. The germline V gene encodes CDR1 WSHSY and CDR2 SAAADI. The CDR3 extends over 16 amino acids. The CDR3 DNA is TGCGCCAGCAGTAAGAGAGGTTTTGGCAGTAATGAAAAACTGTTTTTT. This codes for CASSKRGFGSNEKLFF.

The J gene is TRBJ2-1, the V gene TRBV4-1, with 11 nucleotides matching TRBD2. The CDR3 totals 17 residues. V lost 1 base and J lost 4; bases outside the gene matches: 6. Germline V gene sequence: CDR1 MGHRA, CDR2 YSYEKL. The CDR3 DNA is TGCGCCAGCAGCCAAGGGCCCCGACTAGCGGGGTACAATGAGCAGTTCTTC. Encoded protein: CASSQGPRLAGYNEQFF.

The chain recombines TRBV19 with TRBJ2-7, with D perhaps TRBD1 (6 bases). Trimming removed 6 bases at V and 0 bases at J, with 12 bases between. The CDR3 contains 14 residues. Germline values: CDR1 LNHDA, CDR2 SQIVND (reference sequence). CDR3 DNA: TGTGCCAGTAGGACAGCAGGGGACTCCTACGAGCAGTACTTC. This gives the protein CASRTAGDSYEQYF.

CDR3 bases: TGTGCCAGCAGCTTAGCGCCTGGCAGCTATGGCTACACCTTC. Translated, it gives CASSLAPGSYGYTF. The chain has TRBV7-8 and TRBJ1-2; no firm D call. The CDR3 is 14 residues long. V was cut by 0 bases and J by 4 bases, with 9 bases left in between. CDR1 is SGHVS and CDR2 is FQNEAQ in the germline V gene.